This T cell receptor beta chain was documented in a study of CD8 T cells in Susac syndrome. The CDR3 totals 14 residues. V lost 5 bases and J 1 base, leaving 11 bases between the germline ends. In germline, CDR1 is MGHRA, CDR2 YSYEKL. Reverse transcription of roughly 0.45 to 1 ug RNA used random hexamers. Via MiXCR, TCRdb re-called the immunoSEQ multiplex PCR reads, giving one row per CDR3 protein. This repertoire shows 170,000 or so distinct CDR3 sequences, approximately 93% found once; its top ten account for around 0.1%. This rearrangement joins TRBV4-1 to TRBJ1-1, with D perhaps matching TRBD1 (5 bases). This receptor was obtained from a human donor with multiple sclerosis. The sample consisted of CD4+ T cells from PBMCs. The CDR3 DNA is TGCGCCAGCAGCTACCATACAGGGAACACTGAAGCTTTCTTT. Protein: CASSYHTGNTEAFF.